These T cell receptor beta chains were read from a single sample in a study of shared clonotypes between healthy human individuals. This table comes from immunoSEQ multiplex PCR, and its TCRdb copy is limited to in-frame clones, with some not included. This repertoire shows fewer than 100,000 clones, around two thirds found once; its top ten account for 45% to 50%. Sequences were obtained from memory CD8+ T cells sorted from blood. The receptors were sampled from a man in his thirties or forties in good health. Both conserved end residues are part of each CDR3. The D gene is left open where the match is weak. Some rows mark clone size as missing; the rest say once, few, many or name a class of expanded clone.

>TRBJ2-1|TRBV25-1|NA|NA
TGTGCCAGCACCAGGGACAATGAGCAGTTCTTC
CASTRDNEQFF
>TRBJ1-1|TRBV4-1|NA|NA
TGCGCCAGCAGCCAAGGGGTGATGATGAACACTGAAGCTTTCTTT
CASSQGVMMNTEAFF
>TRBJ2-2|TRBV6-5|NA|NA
TGTGCCAGCAGTTACGGTACGGCTGATGTCGGGGAGCTGTTTTTT
CASSYGTADVGELFF
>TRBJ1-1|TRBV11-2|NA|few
NA
CASSFGPGVAAFF
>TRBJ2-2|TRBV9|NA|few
TGTGCCAGCAGCGTAGCTGGCACCGGGGAGCTGTTTTTT
CASSVAGTGELFF
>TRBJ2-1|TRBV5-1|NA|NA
TGCGCCAGCAGCTTCACCTACAATGAGCAGTTCTTC
CASSFTYNEQFF
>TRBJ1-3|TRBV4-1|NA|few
TGCGCCAGCAGCCAAGCTGAGGGCTCTGGAAACACCATATATTTT
CASSQAEGSGNTIYF
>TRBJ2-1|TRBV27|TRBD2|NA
TGTGCCAGCAGTTTCTCTGCGGGAGAGTTATCCGATGAGCAGTTCTTC
CASSFSAGELSDEQFF
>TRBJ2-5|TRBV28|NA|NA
TGTGCCAGCAGTCCCCGCCGACTGGAGACCCAGTACTTC
CASSPRRLETQYF
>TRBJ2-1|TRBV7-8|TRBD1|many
TGTGCCAGCAGCTTAATGACAGGGGCCACAGACGAGCAGTTCTTC
CASSLMTGATDEQFF
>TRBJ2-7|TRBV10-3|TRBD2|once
TGTGCCATCAGTGAGGGACTAGCGGACCCTCGTCTTGACGAGCAGTACTTC
CAISEGLADPRLDEQYF
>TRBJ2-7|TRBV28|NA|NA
TGTGCCACTTCGGACGGAAACTACGAGCAGTACTTC
CATSDGNYEQYF
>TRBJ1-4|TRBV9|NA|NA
TGTGCCAGCAGCCGCTCCGGGGGGAGTGAAAAACTGTTTTTT
CASSRSGGSEKLFF
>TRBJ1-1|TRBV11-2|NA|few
TGTGCCAGCAGACACCAAGGGACGGATGAAGCTTTCTTT
CASRHQGTDEAFF
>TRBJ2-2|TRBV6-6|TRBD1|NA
TGTGCCAGCAGTTACCGGGACAGGGCGGGCACCGGGGAGCTGTTTTTT
CASSYRDRAGTGELFF
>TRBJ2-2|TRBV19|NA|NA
TGTGCCAGTTCCGGGACCCCATACACCGGGGAGCTGTTTTTT
CASSGTPYTGELFF
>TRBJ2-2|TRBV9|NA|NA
TGTGCCAGCAGCGTAGAGATACACACCGGGGAGCTGTTTTTT
CASSVEIHTGELFF
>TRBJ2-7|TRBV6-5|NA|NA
TGTGCCAGCAGAACACAACTCTACGAGCAGTACTTC
CASRTQLYEQYF
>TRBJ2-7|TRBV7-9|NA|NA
TGTGCCACCGTTGACAGGAGCTCCTACGAGCAGTACTTC
CATVDRSSYEQYF
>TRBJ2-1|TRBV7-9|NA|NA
TGTGCCAGCAGCTTAGCTTACGTCGATGAGCAGTTCTTC
CASSLAYVDEQFF
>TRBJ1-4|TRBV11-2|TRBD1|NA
TGTGCCAGCAGCTTAGGGAGGACAGGCGGATGGAATGAAAAACTGTTTTTT
CASSLGRTGGWNEKLFF
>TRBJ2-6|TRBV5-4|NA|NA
TGTGCCAGCAGCTCTCAGGGAGCTGGGGCCAACGTCCTGACTTTC
CASSSQGAGANVLTF
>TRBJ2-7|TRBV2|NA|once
TGTGCCATACAAGAGAGAGGGACATACTCCTACGAGCAGTACTTC
CAIQERGTYSYEQYF
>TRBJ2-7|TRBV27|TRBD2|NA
TGTGCCAGCAGTTTATATGCTAGCGGGAGGGTCTTCTACGAGCAGTACTTC
CASSLYASGRVFYEQYF
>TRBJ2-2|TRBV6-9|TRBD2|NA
TGTGCCAGCAGTTGGACTAGCGGGAGGGGAGCTGTTTTT
CASSWTSGRGAVF